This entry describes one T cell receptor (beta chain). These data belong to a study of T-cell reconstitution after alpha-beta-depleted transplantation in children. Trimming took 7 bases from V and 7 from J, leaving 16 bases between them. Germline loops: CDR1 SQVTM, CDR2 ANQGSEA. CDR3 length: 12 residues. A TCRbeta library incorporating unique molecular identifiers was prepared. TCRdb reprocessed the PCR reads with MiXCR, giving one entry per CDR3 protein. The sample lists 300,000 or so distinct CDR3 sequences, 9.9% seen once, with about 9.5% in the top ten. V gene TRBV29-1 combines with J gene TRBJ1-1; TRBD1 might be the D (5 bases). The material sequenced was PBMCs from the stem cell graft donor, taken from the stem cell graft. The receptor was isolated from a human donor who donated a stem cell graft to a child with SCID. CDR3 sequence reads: CSAGPPSGEAFF. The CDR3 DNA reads TGCAGCGCGGGACCTCCCAGCGGTGAAGCTTTCTTT.